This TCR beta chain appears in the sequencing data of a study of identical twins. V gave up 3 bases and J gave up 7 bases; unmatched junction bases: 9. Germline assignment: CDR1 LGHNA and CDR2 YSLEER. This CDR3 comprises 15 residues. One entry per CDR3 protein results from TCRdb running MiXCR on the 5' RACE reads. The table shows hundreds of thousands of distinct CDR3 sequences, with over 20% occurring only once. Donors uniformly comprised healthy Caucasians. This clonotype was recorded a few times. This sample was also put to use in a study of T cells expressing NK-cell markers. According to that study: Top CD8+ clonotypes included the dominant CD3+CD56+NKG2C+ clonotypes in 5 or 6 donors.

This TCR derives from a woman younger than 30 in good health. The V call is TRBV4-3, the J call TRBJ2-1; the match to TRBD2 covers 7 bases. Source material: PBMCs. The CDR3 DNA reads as TGCGCCAGCAGCCAGACTAGCCCTAGGCTAAATGAGCAGTTCTTC. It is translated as CASSQTSPRLNEQFF.